These 24 T cell receptor beta chains were sequenced from one sample in a study of a mutant IDH1 vaccine in newly diagnosed glioma. Generated by immunoSEQ multiplex PCR, the TCRdb table keeps only in-frame clones and is missing some. The sample contains roughly 110,000 clones, 90% of which appear only once. The time point here: week 11, during vaccination. It was 300 ug of mutant IDH1 20-mer peptide that made up each vaccine dose, given with topical imiquimod. No antigen is known for these receptors. The sequencing here drew on PBMCs, taken from a glioma patient whose treatment included an IDH1 peptide vaccine. All receptors derive from a woman aged 50 to 60 with glioma.

This clone was seen just once. CDR3 DNA sequence: TGTGCCAGCAGTAGTAGCGGGGGGGACAATGAGCAGTTCTTC. It encodes CASSSSGGDNEQFF. The rearrangement uses TRBV2 and TRBJ2-1; 11 nucleotides line up with TRBD2. V lost 5 bases, J lost 5 bases, and 2 bases stayed unmatched. The germline gives CDR1 SNHLY, CDR2 FYNNEI. The CDR3 runs 14 residues.

The chain links TRBV4-1 to TRBJ2-1; 11 bases match TRBD1. After removal of 2 bases from V and 9 bases from J, the junction contained 9 bases not matched to a gene. Looked up from germline, CDR1 is MGHRA and CDR2 is YSYEKL. This CDR3 spans 16 amino acids. In nucleotides, the CDR3 is TGCGCCAGCAGCCAACCCAGGACAGGGGGCCAAGCTGAGCAGTTCTTC. This sequence encodes CASSQPRTGGQAEQFF.

The CDR3: CASSFSPFGAYGYTF. CDR3 sequence (DNA): TGTGCCAGCAGTTTCTCGCCCTTCGGGGCTTACGGCTACACCTTC. V and J are TRBV27 and TRBJ1-2, with D possibly matching TRBD1 (5 bases). Per the germline V gene, CDR1 is MNHEY and CDR2 is SMNVEV (reference sequence). The CDR3 runs to 15 residues. V was clipped by 3 bases and J by 8 bases, with 19 bases between them.

The chain has TRBV5-1 and TRBJ2-2, with D possibly TRBD2 on 5 matching bases. The CDR3 has 12 residues. Trimming removed 5 bases from V and 6 bases from J, with 8 bases in between. Per germline, CDR1 SGHRS and CDR2 YFSETQ. The CDR3 loop reads CASRSGPGELFF. CDR3 in DNA: TGCGCCAGCAGAAGCGGTCCCGGGGAGCTGTTTTTT.

This chain uses TRBV28 with TRBJ1-2, with unresolved D. This CDR3 region has 13 residues. Germline V gene lookup returns CDR1 MDHEN and CDR2 SYDVKM. The V and J ends lost 6 bases and 8 bases respectively, with 16 bases between them. Written as DNA, the CDR3 is TGTGCCAGCAGGTCGCCGGGCCCCCCGGGCTACACCTTC. Translated: CASRSPGPPGYTF.

The J gene is TRBJ2-1, the V gene TRBV7-2; D gene unclear. With 5 bases removed from V and 5 bases from J, the gap between germline ends came to 10 bases. This CDR3 has 13 residues. The V gene's germline CDR1 is SGHTA and CDR2 FQGNSA. CDR3 region: CASSPRRNNEQFF. CDR3 DNA sequence: TGTGCCAGCAGCCCCCGTAGAAACAATGAGCAGTTCTTC.

The chain links TRBV7-3 to TRBJ2-3; D unclear. V lost 2 bases to trimming and J lost 4 bases, with 7 bases between them. The CDR3 is made up of 13 amino acids. The germline V gene encodes CDR1 SGHTA and CDR2 FQGTGA. DNA for the CDR3: TGTGCCAGCAGCTTAGACCCTCCAGATACGCAGTATTTT. Protein product: CASSLDPPDTQYF.

CDR3 in amino acids: CASSLRLSGNTIYF. CDR3 in DNA: TGTGCCAGCAGCTTAAGGCTCTCTGGAAACACCATATATTTT. J is TRBJ1-3 and V is TRBV7-9, with unresolved D. V shed 2 bases and J shed 0 bases, with 5 bases lying between them. CDR3 length: 14 residues. The germline CDR1 and CDR2 sequences are SEHNR and FQNEAQ (reference sequence).

The table lists this clone with a few counts. The rearrangement joins TRBV2 to TRBJ2-2; D is undetermined. Trimming took off 7 bases at V and 0 bases at J, with 6 bases between the two ends. This CDR3 is 13 amino acids long. Looked up from germline, CDR1 is SNHLY and CDR2 is FYNNEI. CDR3 bases: TGTGCCAGCAAGGGTACGAACACCGGGGAGCTGTTTTTT. This encodes CASKGTNTGELFF.

The chain has TRBV18 and TRBJ1-1; no firm D call. V shed 2 bases and J shed 3 bases, with 10 bases lying between them. The germline V gene has CDR1 KGHSH and CDR2 LQKENI. The CDR3 covers 14 residues. The CDR3 region is CASSPYSVDTEAFF. The CDR3 nucleotides read TGTGCCAGCTCACCATACAGCGTGGACACTGAAGCTTTCTTT.

V usage is TRBV28 and J usage is TRBJ2-4; TRBD1 is a possible D gene (6 bases). The CDR3 covers 14 residues. Trimming shortened V by 5 bases and J by 3 bases, and 11 bases separated the two germline ends. The germline V gene encodes CDR1 MDHEN and CDR2 SYDVKM. CDR3 DNA sequence: TGTGCCAGCAGTCCAACAGGGCGCAAAAACATTCAGTACTTC. Amino acid sequence: CASSPTGRKNIQYF.

The chain uses TRBV11-1 and TRBJ2-1; possibly TRBD1 for D (6 bases). The germline V gene has CDR1 SGHAT and CDR2 FQDESV (reference sequence). There are 16 residues in the CDR3. Trimming left V 5 bases short and J 4 bases short, with 18 bases between. The CDR3: CASSQDNRVTYNEQFF. DNA of the CDR3: TGTGCCAGCAGCCAAGATAACAGGGTGACTTACAATGAGCAGTTCTTC.

The chain employs TRBV28 and TRBJ2-7; D might be TRBD2 (5 bases). Trimming cost V 3 bases and J 3 bases, with 9 bases left between them. The CDR3 extends over 13 amino acids. Per germline, CDR1 MDHEN and CDR2 SYDVKM. The CDR3 sequence is CASSFGGGYEQYF. The DNA for the CDR3 is TGTGCCAGCAGTTTCGGAGGCGGCTACGAGCAGTACTTC. Supplemented by reference TRBV28 and TRBJ2-7, the full variable domain reads DVKVTQSSRYLVKRTGEKVFLECVQDMDHENMFWYRQDPGLGLRLIYFSYDVKMKEKGDIPEGYSVSREKKERFSLILESASTNQTSMYLCASSFGGGYEQYFGPGTRLTVT.

The chain combines TRBV5-1 with TRBJ2-1, with D possibly called TRBD1 or TRBD2 (5 bases each). The CDR3 totals 14 residues. Trimming shortened V by 3 bases and J by 8 bases, and 15 bases separated the two germline ends. Per germline, CDR1 SGHRS and CDR2 YFSETQ. The CDR3 DNA follows: TGCGCCAGCAGCTCCGGGACCAGCGGCGATGAGCAGTTCTTC. Protein sequence: CASSSGTSGDEQFF.

The V gene is TRBV9, the J gene TRBJ2-3; D is unresolved. Trimming removed 4 bases at V and 2 bases at J, with 17 bases between. The CDR3 loop spans 16 amino acids. The germline V gene has CDR1 SGDLS and CDR2 YYNGEE. This CDR3 reads CASSPPAPGLTDTQYF. The DNA for the CDR3 is TGTGCCAGCAGCCCACCCGCGCCGGGCCTCACAGATACGCAGTATTTT.

The V call is TRBV6-5, the J call TRBJ2-3, with TRBD2 as a possible D gene (5 bases). V shed 7 bases and J shed 5 bases, with 13 bases lying between them. This CDR3 comprises 13 residues. From germline, CDR1 is MNHEY and CDR2 SVGAGI. The CDR3 DNA reads as TGTGCCAGCATCCCGGGATCTGGAGATACGCAGTATTTT. Its protein product is CASIPGSGDTQYF.

This clone has a single count. The chain recombines TRBV2 with TRBJ2-2, with TRBD1 identical over 8 bases. The CDR3 is made up of 14 amino acids. CDR1 and CDR2 from the germline V gene are SNHLY and FYNNEI. The V and J ends lost 6 bases and 5 bases, in that order; junction bases with no gene match: 5. CDR3 DNA: TGTGCCAGCAGGCGACAGGGGACGACCGGGGAGCTGTTTTTT. Translated, it gives CASRRQGTTGELFF.

The chain combines TRBV11-1 with TRBJ2-7; D tentatively reads TRBD1 or TRBD2 (5 bases each). This CDR3 comprises 16 residues. The germline V and J ends were trimmed by 4 bases and 0 bases, with 16 bases remaining between them. Germline V lookup: CDR1 SGHAT, CDR2 FQDESV (reference sequence). In DNA form, the CDR3 reads TGTGCCAGCAGCTGGGCCGGGGACGCCAGCTCCTACGAGCAGTACTTC. Its translation is CASSWAGDASSYEQYF.

This sequence joins TRBV10-1 and TRBJ2-7; weak D call: TRBD1 (6 bases). The CDR3 totals 13 residues. V was cut by 8 bases and J by 1 base, with 12 bases left in between. Per germline, CDR1 WNHNN and CDR2 SYGVQD (reference sequence). The CDR3 reads CASVRDISYEQYF. The CDR3 DNA follows: TGCGCCAGCGTCCGGGACATATCCTACGAGCAGTACTTC.

The V call is TRBV30, the J call TRBJ1-3; the D is unclear. The germline V gene encodes CDR1 GTSNPN and CDR2 SVGIG (reference sequence). With 1 base removed from V and 1 base from J, the gap between germline ends came to 2 bases. The CDR3 covers 12 residues. The CDR3 nucleotides read TGTGCCTGGAGTGCGTCTGGAAACACCATATATTTT. This translates into CAWSASGNTIYF.

This clone has a single count. The V and J genes are TRBV19 and TRBJ1-1, with 9 bases matching TRBD1. Germline-derived CDR1 and CDR2 are LNHDA and SQIVND (reference sequence). With V trimmed by 8 bases and J by 5 bases, 12 bases remained unmatched. The CDR3 has 15 amino acids. CDR3 in amino acids: CASPPGATGGTEAFF. The CDR3 nucleotides read TGTGCCAGTCCCCCAGGGGCGACAGGGGGGACTGAAGCTTTCTTT.

This clone has only a few counts. The V gene is TRBV2, the J gene TRBJ2-5; TRBD1 agrees at 7 bases. J gave up 2 bases and V 6 bases, and 6 bases lay outside the gene matches. This CDR3 spans 14 amino acids. In germline, CDR1 is SNHLY, CDR2 FYNNEI. CDR3 loop: CASRKDRAQETQYF. In DNA, the CDR3 is TGTGCCAGCAGGAAAGACAGGGCGCAAGAGACCCAGTACTTC. The variable domain in full, completed from reference TRBV2 and TRBJ2-5, reads EPEVTQTPSHQVTQMGQEVILRCVPISNHLYFYWYRQILGQKVEFLVSFYNNEISEKSEIFDDQFSVERPDGSNFTLKIRSTKLEDSAMYFCASRKDRAQETQYFGPGTRLLVL.

This chain connects TRBV4-2 to TRBJ2-3, with unresolved D. The CDR3 is 13 residues long. V was trimmed by 1 base and J by 5 bases, leaving 7 bases between them. CDR1 is LGHNA, CDR2 YNFKEQ, per germline. The CDR3 spells CASSQGSKDTQYF. CDR3 in DNA: TGTGCCAGCAGCCAAGGTAGTAAAGATACGCAGTATTTT.

This clone was seen only once. The chain carries TRBV9 and TRBJ2-3, with D unresolved. There are 16 residues in the CDR3. Per the germline V gene, CDR1 is SGDLS and CDR2 is YYNGEE. Trimming took off 0 bases at V and 0 bases at J, with 11 bases between the two ends. DNA for the CDR3: TGTGCCAGCAGCGTAGGCGAGCGTCCTAGCACAGATACGCAGTATTTT. Its translation: CASSVGERPSTDTQYF.